This T cell receptor beta chain was profiled in a study of T cells after yellow fever vaccination. TCRdb ran MiXCR on the 5' RACE reads and lists one entry per CDR3 protein. Of roughly 330,000 distinct CDR3 sequences in the sample, approximately 7% were seen once. General study results and limits: There was a possibility that FACS-sorted repertoires contained abundant clonotypes contaminating from the bulk population.

This clonotype was observed many times. Its antigen is unknown. The sequencing here drew on PBMCs, taken around 45 days after the first yellow fever vaccination. This clonotype originated in a man aged 18-30 years who received the YFV17D yellow fever vaccine.

The CDR3 DNA reads TGCGCCAGCAGCTTGGAGGGGGGCGCTGTCGTGAACACTGAAGCTTTCTTT. The encoded protein is CASSLEGGAVVNTEAFF. The gene calls are TRBV5-1 and TRBJ1-1, with TRBD1 as a possible D gene (6 bases). With 0 bases removed from V and 0 bases from J, the gap between germline ends came to 15 bases. CDR1 SGHRS and CDR2 YFSETQ come from the germline V gene. This CDR3 comprises 17 residues.